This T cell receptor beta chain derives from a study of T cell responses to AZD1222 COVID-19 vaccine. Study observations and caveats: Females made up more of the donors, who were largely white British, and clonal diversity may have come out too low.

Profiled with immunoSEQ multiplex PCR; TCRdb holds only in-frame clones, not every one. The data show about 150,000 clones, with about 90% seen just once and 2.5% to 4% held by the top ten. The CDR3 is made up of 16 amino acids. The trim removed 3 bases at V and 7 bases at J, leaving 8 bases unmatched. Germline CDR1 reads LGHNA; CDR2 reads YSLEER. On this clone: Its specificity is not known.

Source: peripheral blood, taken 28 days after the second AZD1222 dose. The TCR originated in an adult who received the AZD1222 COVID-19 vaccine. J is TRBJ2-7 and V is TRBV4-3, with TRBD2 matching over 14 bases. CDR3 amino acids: CASSQTFGTSGREQYF. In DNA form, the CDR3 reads TGCGCCAGCAGCCAGACCTTCGGGACTAGCGGGAGAGAGCAGTACTTC.